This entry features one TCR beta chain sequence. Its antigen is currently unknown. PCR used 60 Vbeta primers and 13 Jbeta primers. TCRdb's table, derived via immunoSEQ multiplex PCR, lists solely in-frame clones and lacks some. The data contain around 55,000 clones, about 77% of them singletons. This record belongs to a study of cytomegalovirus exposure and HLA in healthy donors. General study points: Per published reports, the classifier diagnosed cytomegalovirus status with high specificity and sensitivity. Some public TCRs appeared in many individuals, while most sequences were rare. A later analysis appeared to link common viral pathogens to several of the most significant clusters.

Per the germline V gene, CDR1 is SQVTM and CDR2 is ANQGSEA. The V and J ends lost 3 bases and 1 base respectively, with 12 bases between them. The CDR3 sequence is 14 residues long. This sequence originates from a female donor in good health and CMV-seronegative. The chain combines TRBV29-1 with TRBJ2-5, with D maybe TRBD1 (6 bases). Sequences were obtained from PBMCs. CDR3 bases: TGCAGCGTTGAGGGCCAGACAGGCCAAGAGACCCAGTACTTC. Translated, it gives CSVEGQTGQETQYF.